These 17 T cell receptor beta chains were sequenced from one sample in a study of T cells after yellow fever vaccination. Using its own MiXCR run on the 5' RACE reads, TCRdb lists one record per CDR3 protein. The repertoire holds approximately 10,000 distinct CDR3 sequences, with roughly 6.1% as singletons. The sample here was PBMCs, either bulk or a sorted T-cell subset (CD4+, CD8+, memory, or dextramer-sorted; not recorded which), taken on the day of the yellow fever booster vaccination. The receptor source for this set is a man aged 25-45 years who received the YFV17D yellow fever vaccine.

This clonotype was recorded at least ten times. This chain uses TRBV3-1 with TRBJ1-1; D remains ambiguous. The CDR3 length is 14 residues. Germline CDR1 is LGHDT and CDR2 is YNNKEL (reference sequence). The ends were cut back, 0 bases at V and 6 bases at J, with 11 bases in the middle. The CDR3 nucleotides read TGTGCCAGCAGCCAAGAAGGAGGCCGAGCTGAAGCTTTCTTT. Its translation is CASSQEGGRAEAFF.

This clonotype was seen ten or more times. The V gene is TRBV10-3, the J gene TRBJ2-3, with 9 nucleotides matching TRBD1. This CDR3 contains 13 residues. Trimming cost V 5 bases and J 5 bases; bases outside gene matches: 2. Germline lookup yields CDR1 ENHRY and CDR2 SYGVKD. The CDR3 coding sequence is TGTGCCATCAGTAGACAGGGGGAAGATACGCAGTATTTT. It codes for CAISRQGEDTQYF.

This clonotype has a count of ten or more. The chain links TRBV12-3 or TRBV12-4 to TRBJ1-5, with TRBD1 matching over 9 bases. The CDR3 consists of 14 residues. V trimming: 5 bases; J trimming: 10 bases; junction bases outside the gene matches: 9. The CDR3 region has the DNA TGTGCCAGCAGTATAGGGACAGGGCGGATCCCCCAGCATTTT. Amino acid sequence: CASSIGTGRIPQHF.

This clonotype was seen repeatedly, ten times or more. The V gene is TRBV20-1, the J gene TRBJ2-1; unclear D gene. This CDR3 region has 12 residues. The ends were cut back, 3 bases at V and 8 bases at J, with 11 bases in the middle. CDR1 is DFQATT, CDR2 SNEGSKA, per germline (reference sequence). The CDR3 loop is CSASLELHEQFF. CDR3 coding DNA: TGCAGTGCTAGCTTAGAGCTCCATGAGCAGTTCTTC.

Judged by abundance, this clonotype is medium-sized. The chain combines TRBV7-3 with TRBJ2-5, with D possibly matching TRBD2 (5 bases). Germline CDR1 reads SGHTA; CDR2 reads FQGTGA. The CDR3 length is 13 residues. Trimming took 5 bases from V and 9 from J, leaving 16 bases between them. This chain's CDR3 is CASSRVDGVAQYF. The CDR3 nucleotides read TGTGCCAGCAGCCGAGTTGACGGGGTCGCCCAGTACTTC.

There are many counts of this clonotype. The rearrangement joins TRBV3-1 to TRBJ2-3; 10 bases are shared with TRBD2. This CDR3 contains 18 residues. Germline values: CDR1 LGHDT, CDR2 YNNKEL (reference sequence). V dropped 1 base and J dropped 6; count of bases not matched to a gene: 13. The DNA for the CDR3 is TGTGCCAGCAGCCAAGGGCTAGCGGGAGTCGGAGGCAAGGATACGCAGTATTTT. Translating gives CASSQGLAGVGGKDTQYF.

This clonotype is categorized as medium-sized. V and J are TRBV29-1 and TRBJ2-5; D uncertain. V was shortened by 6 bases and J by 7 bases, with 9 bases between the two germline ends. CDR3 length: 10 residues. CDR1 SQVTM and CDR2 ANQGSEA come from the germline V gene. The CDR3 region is CSVGNPTQYF. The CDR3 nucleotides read TGCAGCGTGGGGAATCCGACCCAGTACTTC. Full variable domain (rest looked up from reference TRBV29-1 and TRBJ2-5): SAVISQKPSRDICQRGTSLTIQCQVDSQVTMMFWYRQQPGQSLTLIATANQGSEATYESGFVIDKFPISRPNLTFSTLTVSNMSPEDSSIYLCSVGNPTQYFGPGTRLLVL.

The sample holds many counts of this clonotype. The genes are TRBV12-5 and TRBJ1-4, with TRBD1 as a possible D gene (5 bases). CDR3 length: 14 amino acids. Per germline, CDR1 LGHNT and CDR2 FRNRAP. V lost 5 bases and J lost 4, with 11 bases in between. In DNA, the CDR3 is TGTGCTAGTGGTCCAGGGTTGGTTAATGAAAAACTGTTTTTT. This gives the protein CASGPGLVNEKLFF.

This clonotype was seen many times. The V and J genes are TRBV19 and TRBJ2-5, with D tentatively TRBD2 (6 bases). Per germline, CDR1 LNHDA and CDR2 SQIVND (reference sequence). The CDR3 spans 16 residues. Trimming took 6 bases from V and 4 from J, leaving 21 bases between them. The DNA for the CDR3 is TGTGCCAGTAGCCTCATCGTCGGGAGTTGGGCAGAGACCCAGTACTTC. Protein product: CASSLIVGSWAETQYF.

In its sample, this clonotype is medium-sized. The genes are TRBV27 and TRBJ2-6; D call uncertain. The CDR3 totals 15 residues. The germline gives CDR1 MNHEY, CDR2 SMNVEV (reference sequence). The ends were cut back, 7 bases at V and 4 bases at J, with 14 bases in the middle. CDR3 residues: CASMRPLAGANVLTF. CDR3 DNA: TGTGCCAGCATGCGACCCCTCGCCGGGGCCAACGTCCTGACTTTC.

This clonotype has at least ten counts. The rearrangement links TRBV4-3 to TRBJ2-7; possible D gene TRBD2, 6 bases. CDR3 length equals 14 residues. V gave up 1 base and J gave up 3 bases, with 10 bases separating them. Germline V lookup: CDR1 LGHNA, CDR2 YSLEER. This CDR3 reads CASSQGLGGYEQYF. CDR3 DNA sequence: TGCGCCAGCAGCCAAGGGTTGGGGGGCTACGAGCAGTACTTC.

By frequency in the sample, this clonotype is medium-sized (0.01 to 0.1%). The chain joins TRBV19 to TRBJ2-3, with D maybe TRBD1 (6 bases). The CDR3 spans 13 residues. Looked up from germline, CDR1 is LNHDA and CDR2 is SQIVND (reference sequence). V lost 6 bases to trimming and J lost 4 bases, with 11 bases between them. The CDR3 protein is CASRGQTSDTQYF. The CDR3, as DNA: TGTGCCAGTAGAGGACAGACTTCAGATACGCAGTATTTT.

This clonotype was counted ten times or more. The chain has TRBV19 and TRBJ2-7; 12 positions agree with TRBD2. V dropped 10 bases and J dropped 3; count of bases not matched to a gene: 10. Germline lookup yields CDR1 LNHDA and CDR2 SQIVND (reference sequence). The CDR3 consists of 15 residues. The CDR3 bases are TGTGCCACTATGCACCGACTAGCGGGGGACTACGAGCAGTACTTC. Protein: CATMHRLAGDYEQYF.

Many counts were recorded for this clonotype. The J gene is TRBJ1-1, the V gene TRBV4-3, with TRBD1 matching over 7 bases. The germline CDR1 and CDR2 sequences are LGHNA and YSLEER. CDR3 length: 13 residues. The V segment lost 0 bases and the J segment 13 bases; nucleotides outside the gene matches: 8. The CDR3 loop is CASSQDRGRLGFF. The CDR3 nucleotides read TGCGCCAGCAGCCAAGATAGGGGGCGGTTGGGTTTCTTT.

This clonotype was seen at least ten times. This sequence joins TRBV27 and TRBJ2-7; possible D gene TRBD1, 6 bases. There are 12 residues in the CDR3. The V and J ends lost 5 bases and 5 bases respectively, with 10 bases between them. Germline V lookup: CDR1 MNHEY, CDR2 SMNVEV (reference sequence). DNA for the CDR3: TGTGCCAGCAGTCGAACAGGGAACGAGCAGTACTTC. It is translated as CASSRTGNEQYF.

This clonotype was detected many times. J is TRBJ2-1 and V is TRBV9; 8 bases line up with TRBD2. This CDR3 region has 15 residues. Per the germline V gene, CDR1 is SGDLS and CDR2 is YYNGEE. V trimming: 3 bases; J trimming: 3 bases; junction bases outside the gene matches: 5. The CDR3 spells CASSARGTSYNEQFF. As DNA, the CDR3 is TGTGCCAGCAGCGCACGAGGGACTAGCTACAATGAGCAGTTCTTC.

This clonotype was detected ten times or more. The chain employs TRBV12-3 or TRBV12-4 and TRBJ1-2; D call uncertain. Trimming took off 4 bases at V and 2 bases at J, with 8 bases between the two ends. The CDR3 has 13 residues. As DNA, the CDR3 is TGTGCCAGCAGTTCTCACGGAAACTATGGCTACACCTTC. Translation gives CASSSHGNYGYTF.